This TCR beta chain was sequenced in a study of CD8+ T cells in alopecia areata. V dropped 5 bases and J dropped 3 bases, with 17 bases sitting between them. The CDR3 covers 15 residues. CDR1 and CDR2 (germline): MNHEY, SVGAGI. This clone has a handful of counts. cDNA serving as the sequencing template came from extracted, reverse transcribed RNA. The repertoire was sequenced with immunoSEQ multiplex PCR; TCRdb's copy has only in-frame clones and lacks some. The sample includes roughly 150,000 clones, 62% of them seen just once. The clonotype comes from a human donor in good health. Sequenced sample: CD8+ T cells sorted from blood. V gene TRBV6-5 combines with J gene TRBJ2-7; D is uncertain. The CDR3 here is CASSRPVWGYYEQYF. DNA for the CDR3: TGTGCCAGCAGTCGACCCGTTTGGGGTTACTACGAGCAGTACTTC.